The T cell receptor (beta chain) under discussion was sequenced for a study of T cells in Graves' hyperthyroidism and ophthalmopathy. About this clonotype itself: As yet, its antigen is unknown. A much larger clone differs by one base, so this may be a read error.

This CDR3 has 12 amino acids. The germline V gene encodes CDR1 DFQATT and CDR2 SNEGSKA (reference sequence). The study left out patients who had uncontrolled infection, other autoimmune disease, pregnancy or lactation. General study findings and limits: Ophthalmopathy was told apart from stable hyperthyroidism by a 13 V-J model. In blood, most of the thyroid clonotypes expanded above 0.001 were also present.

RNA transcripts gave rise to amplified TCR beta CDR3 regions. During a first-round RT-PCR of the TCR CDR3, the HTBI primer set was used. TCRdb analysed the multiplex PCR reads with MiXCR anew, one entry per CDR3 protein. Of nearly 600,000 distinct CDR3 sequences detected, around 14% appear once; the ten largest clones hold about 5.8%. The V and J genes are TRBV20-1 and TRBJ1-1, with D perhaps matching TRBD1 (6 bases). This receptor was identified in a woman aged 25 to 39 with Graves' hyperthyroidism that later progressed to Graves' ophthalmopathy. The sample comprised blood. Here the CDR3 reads CNARDISTEAFF. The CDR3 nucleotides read TGCAATGCGCGGGACATCTCCACTGAAGCTTTCTTT.